What follows are 12 T cell receptor beta chains derived from one specimen sequenced in a study of CD8 T cells in ankylosing spondylitis (dated by TCRdb to 2016 to 2017). The full study reports these points: A TCR beta motif made up of about eight highly homologous amino acid variants appeared to be characteristic of blood from ankylosing spondylitis patients.

The method behind the library was 5' RACE. Sequencer: Illumina HiSeq 2500. The raw public reads went through TCRdb reprocessing: fastp at Q25, MiXCR clone calling, in-frame beta chains kept. Duplicate CDR3 protein sequences are folded into a single record with the most common DNA and genes. A total of about 800,000 distinct CDR3 sequences appear in this sample, 12% of them only once. More than 0.5% of the sample is taken by the ten largest. Their recognized antigens are unknown. The specimen sequenced was blood, either unsorted or a sorted T cell fraction (not recorded which). These receptors were obtained from a male donor with ankylosing spondylitis.

The genes are TRBV20-1 and TRBJ2-5; D possibly corresponds to TRBD2 (5 bases). Germline V gene sequence: CDR1 DFQATT, CDR2 SNEGSKA (reference sequence). V lost 4 bases and J lost 5, with 20 bases in between. The CDR3 is made up of 15 amino acids. The CDR3 coding sequence is TGCAGTGCTACTTTTTTGGGATCCCCGGGGGAGACCCAGTACTTC. It translates to CSATFLGSPGETQYF.

The CDR3 protein is CASSRDSDLPQHF. The CDR3 DNA reads TGTGCCAGCAGCAGGGACAGCGACTTGCCCCAGCATTTT. J is TRBJ1-5 and V is TRBV7-9; 7 bases align to TRBD1. The CDR3 sequence is 13 residues long. Germline lookup yields CDR1 SEHNR and CDR2 FQNEAQ (reference sequence). Trimming at V came to 5 bases and at J to 9 bases, leaving 7 bases not matched to a gene.

The chain carries TRBV2 and TRBJ1-5; 8 positions match TRBD1. CDR3 length equals 14 residues. V was pared by 8 bases and J by 0 bases, with 3 bases of the junction left unmatched. In germline, CDR1 is SNHLY, CDR2 FYNNEI. In DNA form, the CDR3 reads TGTGCCAGCGGCGACAGGGGTAGCAATCAGCCCCAGCATTTT. It is translated as CASGDRGSNQPQHF.

The chain combines TRBV12-3 or TRBV12-4 with TRBJ1-5; D not certain. The V end was cut by 3 bases, the J end by 3 bases, with 9 bases between. The length of the CDR3 is 14 residues. The CDR3 coding sequence is TGTGCCAGCAGTTTGCGGACCGCCAATCAGCCCCAGCATTTT. Translating it yields CASSLRTANQPQHF.

This clonotype has only a few counts. The chain links TRBV6-1 to TRBJ2-7, with TRBD2 matching 14 bases. The V and J ends lost 6 bases and 5 bases, in that order; junction bases with no gene match: 6. The germline CDR1 and CDR2 sequences are MNHNS and SASEGT. This CDR3 comprises 15 residues. For the CDR3, the DNA is TGTGCCAGCAGCAACCGACTAGCGGGAGGGCACGAGCAGTACTTC. Residues: CASSNRLAGGHEQYF.

The V and J genes are TRBV20-1 and TRBJ2-1; 8 bases fit TRBD2. CDR1 DFQATT and CDR2 SNEGSKA come from the germline V gene (reference sequence). This CDR3 is 14 amino acids long. V trimming: 3 bases; J trimming: 2 bases; junction bases outside the gene matches: 3. CDR3 sequence reads: CSASERGPYNEQFF. The DNA for the CDR3 is TGCAGTGCTAGTGAGCGGGGGCCCTACAATGAGCAGTTCTTC.

V and J are TRBV20-1 and TRBJ2-7; D ambiguous. V lost 4 bases, J lost 2 bases, and 6 bases lay in between. This CDR3 contains 11 residues. Per germline, CDR1 DFQATT and CDR2 SNEGSKA (reference sequence). This chain's CDR3 is CSAKHTYEQYF. The DNA of the CDR3 is TGCAGTGCTAAGCACACCTACGAGCAGTACTTC.

This clonotype occurred a few times. This chain uses TRBV20-1 with TRBJ2-1; 7 bases align to TRBD2. There are 14 residues in the CDR3. The V gene end was trimmed by 0 bases and the J gene end by 11 bases; junction bases not matched to a gene: 10. Germline V gene data show CDR1 as DFQATT and CDR2 as SNEGSKA (reference sequence). For the CDR3, the DNA is TGCAGTGCTAGAGATGATGGTGGGAGGGCCAAGCAGTTCTTC. It is translated as CSARDDGGRAKQFF.

This clonotype has just a few counts. This chain uses TRBV29-1 with TRBJ2-5; 9 positions match TRBD2. V was clipped by 2 bases and J by 7 bases; unmatched bases: 14. CDR1 is SQVTM and CDR2 is ANQGSEA in the germline V gene. CDR3 size: 16 residues. The chain's CDR3 is CSVEKLAGARVGTQYF. In DNA, the CDR3 is TGCAGCGTTGAAAAGTTAGCGGGGGCCCGCGTGGGGACCCAGTACTTC.

This clonotype was recorded many times. This chain links TRBV29-1 with TRBJ2-5; D not certain. CDR1 is SQVTM, CDR2 ANQGSEA, per germline. The CDR3 has 13 residues. V shed 4 bases and J shed 1 base, with 10 bases lying between them. In DNA form, the CDR3 reads TGCAGCGTTGCATGGGGAAGCCAAGAGACCCAGTACTTC. Translating it yields CSVAWGSQETQYF.

In this sample, this clonotype turned up a few times. The rearrangement uses TRBV20-1 and TRBJ2-2, with a weak D call TRBD2 (7 bases). CDR3 length: 15 residues. Per the germline V gene, CDR1 is DFQATT and CDR2 is SNEGSKA (reference sequence). Trimming removed 3 bases from V and 9 bases from J, with 20 bases in between. The CDR3 loop reads CSASGGPLGRRELFF. Here the CDR3 DNA reads TGCAGTGCTAGCGGGGGGCCACTGGGGAGAAGGGAGCTGTTTTTT.

The chain joins TRBV27 to TRBJ2-5, with D unresolved. Deletions cut 0 bases from V and 3 bases from J, with 8 bases between. The germline V gene encodes CDR1 MNHEY and CDR2 SMNVEV (reference sequence). The CDR3 has 14 amino acids. The CDR3 here is CASSLSRFKETQYF. In DNA form, the CDR3 reads TGTGCCAGCAGTTTATCGCGGTTTAAAGAGACCCAGTACTTC.